This T cell receptor (beta chain) is drawn from a study of cytomegalovirus exposure and HLA in healthy donors. Study conclusions and caveats: TCR beta V- and J-gene trimming was later associated with a missense DCLRE1C variant. Overall, roughly 150 TCR beta chains were annotated as cytomegalovirus-associated. Among CMV-associated TCR beta chains, most appeared HLA-restricted in a later analysis.

Donors showed nominal health when sampled, although they likely had unrecorded immune exposures. On this clone: Its antigen is as yet unknown.

The CDR3 sequence is 15 residues long. From germline, CDR1 is SEHNR and CDR2 FQNEAQ (reference sequence). Unmatched junction bases numbered 6, after V lost 5 bases and J lost 4 bases. PCR primers comprised 60 Vbeta and 13 Jbeta primers. Generated by immunoSEQ multiplex PCR, the TCRdb table keeps only in-frame clones and is missing some. The repertoire includes tens of thousands of clones, roughly 79% of them detected once, and 1.3% to 1.5% sits in the top ten. Specimen: PBMCs. This clonotype originated in a male donor in good health and CMV-seronegative. The chain employs TRBV7-9 and TRBJ2-5; 11 nucleotides agree with TRBD2. The CDR3 DNA sequence: TGTGCCAGCAGCCCGGGACTAGCGGAGGCAGAGACCCAGTACTTC. Protein: CASSPGLAEAETQYF.